This TCR beta chain is drawn from a study of blood T cells in healthy people across ages (dated by TCRdb to 2013 to 2016). Study-level background: In model experiments, template switching captured roughly one uniquely barcoded TCR beta cDNA molecule for every two T cells. The study analyzed two additional independent replicas of 1 million unique cDNA reads from the same blood draw for two donors, one aged 18 to 29 and one aged 80 or older. Donors were grouped into four age groups: young (average approximately 16 years), middle-aged (39), aged (about 60) and long-lived (over 80). Donors of different ages were randomly distributed across sequencing lanes to avoid experimental bias. Using deep sequencing normalized with unique cDNA molecular identifiers, the study measured how TCR beta repertoire diversity changes with age. What the work shows at the level of the full study, not this receptor alone: Because donor CMV infection status was unknown, age-related changes in expanded clonotypes were potentially confounded. As age increased, observed TCR beta diversity per million T cells dropped in a roughly linear way, and a significant reduction was already evident by age about 40. Total diversity estimates from one million sequenced T cells were considered lower bounds and underestimates. Conclusive comparison of naive and antigen-experienced compartments was prevented by the profiling of bulk unsorted PBMCs. The long-lived group showed more naive CD4+ T cells, fewer expanded clones and increased TCR diversity than the aged group, suggesting age selection. A strong correlation was found between observed TCR beta diversity and the percentage of naive T cells measured by flow cytometry.

V lost 4 bases and J lost 4 bases, and the count of bases not matched to a germline gene is 8. As encoded in the germline V gene, CDR1 is SGHRS while CDR2 is YFSETQ. The CDR3, cysteine through phenylalanine, is 15 amino acids long. The read is trimmed to its CDR3 DNA, 45 bases read in frame from base 1. The library was prepared using 5' RACE. A second roughly 6 to 11 cycle PCR used a sample-barcoded 5' primer and a J-beta primer mix. A template-switch 5' adaptor carrying 12 random nucleotides introduced a unique molecular identifier onto each TCR beta cDNA molecule. At least 2.5 million CDR3-containing paired-end reads were obtained from each sample. First-strand cDNA was synthesized from all RNA with the Mint cDNA synthesis kit, primed by a TRBC-specific oligonucleotide. All cDNA was treated with uracil-DNA glycosylase and then went through a first 18-cycle PCR with the universal primers M1SS and BC2_uni_R. As for how the authors treated the data: Normalization of each sample was performed by random selection of 1 million high-quality reads, each carrying a distinct molecular identifier. Reads sharing molecular identifiers were discarded rather than binned into consensus sequences. CDR3 identification, clonotype clustering and error correction used MiTCR with a Q25 quality threshold and the strictest error-elimination algorithm. A nonparametric unseen species model with Euler transformation was used to estimate a lower bound on total TCR beta diversity. The public sequencing data were trimmed at Q25 with fastp and processed into clonotypes with MiXCR by TCRdb, which kept only in-frame beta chains. Every entry covers one CDR3 protein and lists the most common genes and DNA from its rows. In this record, the V and J calls reflect TCRdb's handling and not the investigators' own analysis. In all, the sample holds some 1,800,000 distinct CDR3 sequences, and about 39% of those were seen once. Around 23% of the sample rests with the top ten.

This clonotype has just a few counts. Its antigen is still unknown. Nothing much larger sits one base from this clone, and base qualities are not available. The donors were 40 or so Caucasian individuals from Russia, aged about 6 to 95 years, who were systemically healthy. Each donor gave around 9.5 milliliters of peripheral blood, collected into EDTA-treated Vacutainer tubes. Ficoll-Paque density-gradient centrifugation was used to isolate PBMCs, with at least 7 million obtained per sample. Trizol reagent was used to extract total RNA from the PBMCs, yielding at least 6 micrograms per sample. Naive CD45RAhigh/CD27high T cell percentages were measured by flow cytometry on a PBMC aliquot from every donor.

This sequence was found in a human donor in good health. The rearranged segments are TRBV5-1 and TRBJ2-5; a stretch of 9 junction bases matches TRBD2. The sequenced sample was blood. The CDR3 sequence is CASSALLSGGETQYF. The DNA is as follows: TGCGCCAGCAGCGCCCTTCTTAGCGGGGGAGAGACCCAGTACTTC.